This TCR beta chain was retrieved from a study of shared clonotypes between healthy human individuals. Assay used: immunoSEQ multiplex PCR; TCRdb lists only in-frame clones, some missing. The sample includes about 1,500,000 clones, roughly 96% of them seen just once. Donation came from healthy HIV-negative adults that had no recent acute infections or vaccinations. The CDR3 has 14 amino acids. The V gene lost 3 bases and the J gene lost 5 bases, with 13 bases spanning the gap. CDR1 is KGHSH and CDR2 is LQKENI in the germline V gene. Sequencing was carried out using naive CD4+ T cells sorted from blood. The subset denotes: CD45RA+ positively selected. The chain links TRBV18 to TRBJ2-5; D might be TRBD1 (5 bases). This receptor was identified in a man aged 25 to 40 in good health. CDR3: CASSPRTIRETQYF. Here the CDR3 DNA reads TGTGCCAGCTCACCCAGGACAATTCGGGAGACCCAGTACTTC.